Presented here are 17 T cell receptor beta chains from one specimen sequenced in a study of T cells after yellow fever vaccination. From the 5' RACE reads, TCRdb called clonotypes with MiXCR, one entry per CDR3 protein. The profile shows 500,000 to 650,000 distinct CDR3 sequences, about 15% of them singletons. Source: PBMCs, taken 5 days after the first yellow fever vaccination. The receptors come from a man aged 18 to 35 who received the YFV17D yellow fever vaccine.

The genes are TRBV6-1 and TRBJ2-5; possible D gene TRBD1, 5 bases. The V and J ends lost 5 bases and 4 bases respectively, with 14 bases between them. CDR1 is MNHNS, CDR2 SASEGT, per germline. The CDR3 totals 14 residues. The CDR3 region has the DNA TGTGCCAGCAGTCCTACAGGAGCATTAGAGACCCAGTACTTC. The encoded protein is CASSPTGALETQYF.

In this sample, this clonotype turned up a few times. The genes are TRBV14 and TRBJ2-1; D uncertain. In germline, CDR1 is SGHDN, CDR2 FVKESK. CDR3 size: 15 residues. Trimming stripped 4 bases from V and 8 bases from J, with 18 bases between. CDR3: CASSPLLDPVDEQFF. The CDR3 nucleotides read TGTGCCAGCAGCCCACTCTTGGACCCGGTGGATGAGCAGTTCTTC.

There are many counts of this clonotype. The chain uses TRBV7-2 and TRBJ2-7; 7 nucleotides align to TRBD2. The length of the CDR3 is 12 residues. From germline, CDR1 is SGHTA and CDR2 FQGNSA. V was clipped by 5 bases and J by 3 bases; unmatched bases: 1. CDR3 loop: CASSAGDYEQYF. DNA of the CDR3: TGTGCCAGCAGCGCGGGGGACTACGAGCAGTACTTC.

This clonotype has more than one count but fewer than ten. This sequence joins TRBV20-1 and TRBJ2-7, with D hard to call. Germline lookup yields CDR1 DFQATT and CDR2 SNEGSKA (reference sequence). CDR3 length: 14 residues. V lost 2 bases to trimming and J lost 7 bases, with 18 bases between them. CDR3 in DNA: TGCAGTGCTAGATCCCGGACCTCGGCCTCAGAGCAGTACTTC. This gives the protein CSARSRTSASEQYF.

CDR3 bases: TGTGCCAGCAGCTTAAGCGGGGGGGTACCGAACAATGAGCAGTTCTTC. Amino acids: CASSLSGGVPNNEQFF. This chain joins TRBV7-2 and TRBJ2-1, with TRBD2 identical over 10 bases. From germline, CDR1 is SGHTA and CDR2 FQGNSA. The junction had 6 bases not matched to a gene; V was cut back by 2 bases and J by 5 bases. The CDR3 contains 16 residues.

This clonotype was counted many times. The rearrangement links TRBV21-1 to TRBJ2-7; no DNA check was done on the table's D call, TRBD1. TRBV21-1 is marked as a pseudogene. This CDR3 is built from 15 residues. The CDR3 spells CASSSQGGSSYEQYF. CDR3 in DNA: TGTGCCAGCAGTTCACAGGGTGGAAGCTCCTACGAGCAGTACTTC.

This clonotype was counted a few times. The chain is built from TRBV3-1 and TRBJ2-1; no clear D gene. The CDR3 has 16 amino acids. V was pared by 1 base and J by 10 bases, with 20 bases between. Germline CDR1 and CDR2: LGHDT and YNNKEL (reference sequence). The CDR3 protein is CASSQVRYQILREQFF. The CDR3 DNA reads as TGTGCCAGCAGCCAAGTAAGGTATCAGATCCTCCGGGAGCAGTTCTTC.

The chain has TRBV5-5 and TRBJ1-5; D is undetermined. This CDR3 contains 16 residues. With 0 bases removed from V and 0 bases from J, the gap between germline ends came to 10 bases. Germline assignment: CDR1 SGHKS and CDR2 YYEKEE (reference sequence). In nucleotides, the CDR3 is TGTGCCAGCAGCTTGGCCATCGGTTTTAGCAATCAGCCCCAGCATTTT. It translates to CASSLAIGFSNQPQHF.

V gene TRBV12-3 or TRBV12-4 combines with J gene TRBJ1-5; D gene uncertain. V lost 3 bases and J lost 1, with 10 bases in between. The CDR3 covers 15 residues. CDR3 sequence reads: CASSFRAGSNQPQHF. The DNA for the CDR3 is TGTGCCAGCAGTTTTCGTGCGGGGAGCAATCAGCCCCAGCATTTT.

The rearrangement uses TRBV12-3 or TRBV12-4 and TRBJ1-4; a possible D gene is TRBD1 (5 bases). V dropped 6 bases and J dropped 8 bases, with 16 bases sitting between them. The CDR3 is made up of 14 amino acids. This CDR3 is CASSERGEGEKLFF. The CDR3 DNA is TGTGCCAGCAGCGAGAGAGGGGAAGGAGAAAAACTGTTTTTT.

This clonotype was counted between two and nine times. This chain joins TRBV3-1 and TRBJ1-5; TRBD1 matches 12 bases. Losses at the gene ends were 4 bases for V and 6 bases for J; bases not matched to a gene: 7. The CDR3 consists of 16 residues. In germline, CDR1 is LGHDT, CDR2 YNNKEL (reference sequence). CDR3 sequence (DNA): TGTGCCAGCAGCCCGGGACAGGGGGCCTCGGCTCAGCCCCAGCATTTT. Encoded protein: CASSPGQGASAQPQHF.

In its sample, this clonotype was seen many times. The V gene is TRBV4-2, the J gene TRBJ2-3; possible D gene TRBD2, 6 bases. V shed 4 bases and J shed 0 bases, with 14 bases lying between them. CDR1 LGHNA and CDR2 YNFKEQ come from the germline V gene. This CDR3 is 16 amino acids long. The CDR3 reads CASSRLSGISTDTQYF. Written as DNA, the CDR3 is TGTGCCAGCAGCCGTCTTAGCGGAATTAGCACAGATACGCAGTATTTT.

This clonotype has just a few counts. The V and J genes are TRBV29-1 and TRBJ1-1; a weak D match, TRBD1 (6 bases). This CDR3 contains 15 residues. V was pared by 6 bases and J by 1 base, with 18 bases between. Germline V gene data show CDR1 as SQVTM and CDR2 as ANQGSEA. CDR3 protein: CSVGRDTNPNTEAFF. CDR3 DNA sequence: TGCAGCGTCGGCCGGGACACCAACCCGAACACTGAAGCTTTCTTT.

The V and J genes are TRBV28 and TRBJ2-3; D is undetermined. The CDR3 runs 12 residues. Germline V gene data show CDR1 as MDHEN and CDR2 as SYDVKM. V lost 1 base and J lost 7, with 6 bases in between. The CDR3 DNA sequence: TGTGCCAGCAGTTTATTTACTAATACGCAGTATTTT. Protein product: CASSLFTNTQYF.

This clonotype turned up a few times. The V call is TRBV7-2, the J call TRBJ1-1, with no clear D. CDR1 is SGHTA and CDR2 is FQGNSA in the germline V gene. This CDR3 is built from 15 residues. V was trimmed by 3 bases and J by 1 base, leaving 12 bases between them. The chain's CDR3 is CASSLRREGNTEAFF. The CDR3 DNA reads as TGTGCCAGCAGCTTGAGGAGGGAGGGGAACACTGAAGCTTTCTTT.

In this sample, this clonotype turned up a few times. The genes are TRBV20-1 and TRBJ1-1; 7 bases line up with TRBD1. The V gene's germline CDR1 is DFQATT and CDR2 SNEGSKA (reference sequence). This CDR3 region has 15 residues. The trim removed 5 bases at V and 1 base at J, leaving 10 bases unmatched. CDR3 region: CSALDDRAPNTEAFF. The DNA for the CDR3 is TGCAGTGCTCTGGATGACAGGGCCCCGAACACTGAAGCTTTCTTT.

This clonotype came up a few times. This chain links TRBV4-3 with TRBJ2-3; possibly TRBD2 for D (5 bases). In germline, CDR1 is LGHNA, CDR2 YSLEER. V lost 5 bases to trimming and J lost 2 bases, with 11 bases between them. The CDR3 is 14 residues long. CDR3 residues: CASSARTFTDTQYF. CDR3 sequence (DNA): TGCGCCAGCAGCGCCAGGACTTTCACAGATACGCAGTATTTT.